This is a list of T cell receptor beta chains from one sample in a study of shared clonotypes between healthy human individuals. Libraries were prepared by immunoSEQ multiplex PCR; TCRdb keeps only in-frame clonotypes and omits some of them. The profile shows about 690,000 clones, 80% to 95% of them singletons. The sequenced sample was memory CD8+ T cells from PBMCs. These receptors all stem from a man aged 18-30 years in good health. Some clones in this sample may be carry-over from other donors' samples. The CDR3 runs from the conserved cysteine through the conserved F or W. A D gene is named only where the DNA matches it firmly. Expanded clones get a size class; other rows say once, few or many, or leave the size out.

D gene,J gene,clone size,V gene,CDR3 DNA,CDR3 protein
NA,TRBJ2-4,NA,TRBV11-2,TGTGCCAGCAGCCGGAGTGGGGTAGCCAAAAACATTCAGTACTTC,CASSRSGVAKNIQYF
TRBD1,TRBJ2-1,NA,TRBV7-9,TGTGCCAGCAGCCAGGACAGGGCTAATGAGCAGTTCTTC,CASSQDRANEQFF
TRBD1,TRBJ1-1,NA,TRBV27,TGTGCCAGCAGTCCAGGGGGGGAGCTGAACACTGAAGCTTTCTTT,CASSPGGELNTEAFF
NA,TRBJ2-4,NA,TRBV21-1,TGTGCCAGCAGCAAAGGGACAGAGCTAGCCAAAAACATTCAGTACTTC,CASSKGTELAKNIQYF
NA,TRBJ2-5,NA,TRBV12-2,TGTGCAAGTCGCTTAGACCCGCGAAATAAAGAGACCCAGTACTTC,CASRLDPRNKETQYF
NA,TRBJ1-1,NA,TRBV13,TGTGCCAGCAGCTTAGGGTCGGGGGGCAACACTGAAGCTTTCTTT,CASSLGSGGNTEAFF
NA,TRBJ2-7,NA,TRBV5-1,TGCGCCAGCGCCAGCTCCTACGAGCAGTACTTC,CASASSYEQYF
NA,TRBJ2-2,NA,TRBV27,TGTGCCAGCTCCCCTGGGTGGGGGAACACCGGGGAGCTGTTTTTT,CASSPGWGNTGELFF
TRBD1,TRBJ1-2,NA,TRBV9,TGTGCCAGCAGCGGACAACAGGGGGCGCGTGGCTACACCTTC,CASSGQQGARGYTF
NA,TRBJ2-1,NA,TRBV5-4,TGTGCCAGCAGCTTCGGTCTGGACACACGTCTAGATGAGCAGTTCTTC,CASSFGLDTRLDEQFF
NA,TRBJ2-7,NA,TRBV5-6,TGTGCCAGCATCGGGGGTTACGAGCAGTACTTC,CASIGGYEQYF
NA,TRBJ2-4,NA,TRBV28,TGTGCCAGCAGTTCAGGGGGGGGCACCAAAAACATTCAGTACTTC,CASSSGGGTKNIQYF
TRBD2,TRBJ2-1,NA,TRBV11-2,TGTGCCAGCAGCTTAATAGCGGGGCCCTGGTTGCATGAGCAGTTCTTC,CASSLIAGPWLHEQFF
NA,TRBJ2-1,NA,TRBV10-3,TGTGCCATCACGGGGGCTAGCGGCCTCTACAATGAGCAGTTCTTC,CAITGASGLYNEQFF
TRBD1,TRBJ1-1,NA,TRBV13,TGTGCCAGCAGCTCGGAACACAGGGGCGACACTGAAGCTTTCTTT,CASSSEHRGDTEAFF
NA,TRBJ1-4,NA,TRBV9,TGTGCCAGCAGCGTAGAGAGGGGAAAACTGTTTTTT,CASSVERGKLFF
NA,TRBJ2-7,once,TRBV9,TGTGCCAGCAGCCCCCAGCGAGGGCCCCCCTACGAGCAGTACTTC,CASSPQRGPPYEQYF